A single sample gave rise to the 30 T cell receptor beta chains below, sequenced in a study of tumor-infiltrating lymphocytes in localized non-small cell lung cancer. The repertoire was sequenced with immunoSEQ multiplex PCR; TCRdb's copy has only in-frame clones and lacks some. The table lists roughly 20,000 clones, nearly 80% of them singletons. The sample taken for sequencing was lung tumor tissue. These TCRs come from a human donor with non-small cell lung cancer.

The chain links TRBV6-6 to TRBJ2-2; maybe TRBD2 (5 bases). This CDR3 contains 15 residues. In germline, CDR1 is MNHNY, CDR2 SVGAGI (reference sequence). Trimming stripped 10 bases from V and 4 bases from J, with 19 bases between. CDR3 in amino acids: CATEGLYRGTGELFF. The CDR3 DNA follows: TGTGCCACCGAGGGCCTCTACCGAGGCACCGGGGAGCTGTTTTTT.

J is TRBJ2-7 and V is TRBV5-8; D is tentatively TRBD1 or TRBD2 (5 bases each). Per germline, CDR1 SGHTS and CDR2 YDEGEE. V was trimmed by 4 bases and J by 3 bases, leaving 11 bases between them. The CDR3 is made up of 13 amino acids. The DNA for the CDR3 is TGTGCCAGCAGCCTCGGGGACCACTACGAGCAGTACTTC. Translating it yields CASSLGDHYEQYF.

This chain joins TRBV9 and TRBJ2-1, with a weak D call TRBD1 (5 bases). Deletions cut 1 base from V and 0 bases from J, with 11 bases between. The CDR3 is 16 residues long. Germline V gene data show CDR1 as SGDLS and CDR2 as YYNGEE. CDR3 coding DNA: TGTGCCAGCAGCGTATCCGGACATAACTCCTACAATGAGCAGTTCTTC. Amino acids: CASSVSGHNSYNEQFF.

This clone appeared once. J is TRBJ1-5 and V is TRBV7-9; a weak D match, TRBD1 (6 bases). Per germline, CDR1 SEHNR and CDR2 FQNEAQ (reference sequence). The length of the CDR3 is 12 residues. Trimming shortened V by 2 bases and J by 8 bases, and 7 bases separated the two germline ends. CDR3 bases: TGTGCCAGCAGCTTAAAGGGGGAGCCCCAGCATTTT. It encodes CASSLKGEPQHF.

The chain couples TRBV30 to TRBJ2-7, with D possibly being TRBD1 (5 bases). This CDR3 has 11 amino acids. Germline loops: CDR1 GTSNPN, CDR2 SVGIG (reference sequence). Trimming took 5 bases from V and 6 from J, leaving 11 bases between them. As DNA, the CDR3 is TGTGCCTGGGGGGCCATCGGCGAGCAGTACTTC. It translates to CAWGAIGEQYF.

The genes are TRBV30 and TRBJ2-1; 8 bases are shared with TRBD2. This CDR3 region has 15 residues. Trimming at V came to 0 bases and at J to 9 bases, leaving 10 bases not matched to a gene. Germline-derived CDR1 and CDR2 are GTSNPN and SVGIG (reference sequence). CDR3 sequence: CAWSVIGTRGSEQFF. CDR3 coding DNA: TGTGCCTGGAGTGTCATAGGGACTAGAGGGAGTGAGCAGTTCTTC.

The chain employs TRBV5-4 and TRBJ2-1, with D possibly matching TRBD2 (7 bases). The CDR3 covers 17 residues. The germline V and J ends were trimmed by 4 bases and 6 bases, with 23 bases remaining between them. Germline CDR1 is SGHNT and CDR2 is YYREEE (reference sequence). As DNA, the CDR3 is TGTGCCAGCAGCGGGGGGGTGGGACATTCAGCAACCAATGAGCAGTTCTTC. This sequence encodes CASSGGVGHSATNEQFF.

The chain employs TRBV28 and TRBJ2-2; 8 bases map to TRBD2. Germline CDR1 reads MDHEN; CDR2 reads SYDVKM. CDR3 length: 17 amino acids. V lost 3 bases, J lost 7 bases, and 13 bases stayed unmatched. CDR3 in amino acids: CASSFTPPGLDVGELFF. The CDR3, as DNA: TGTGCCAGCAGTTTTACACCGCCGGGACTAGATGTCGGGGAGCTGTTTTTT.

The chain employs TRBV5-1 and TRBJ2-3; no clear D gene. This CDR3 has 13 amino acids. Germline CDR1 is SGHRS and CDR2 is YFSETQ. The ends were cut back, 4 bases at V and 5 bases at J, with 11 bases in the middle. The chain's CDR3 is CASSLLRGDTQYF. In DNA, the CDR3 is TGCGCCAGCAGCCTGCTGAGAGGAGATACGCAGTATTTT. Full variable domain (rest looked up from reference TRBV5-1 and TRBJ2-3): KAGVTQTPRYLIKTRGQQVTLSCSPISGHRSVSWYQQTPGQGLQFLFEYFSETQRNKGNFPGRFSGRQFSNSRSEMNVSTLELGDSALYLCASSLLRGDTQYFGPGTRLTVL.

This clone is a singleton in its sample. This sequence joins TRBV30 and TRBJ1-5; 11 bases line up with TRBD1. Trimming removed 2 bases from V and 6 bases from J; junction bases left unmatched: 6. This CDR3 contains 15 residues. Germline CDR1 GTSNPN, CDR2 SVGIG (reference sequence). CDR3 loop: CAWSPGQGVGQPQHF. For the CDR3, the DNA is TGTGCCTGGAGTCCGGGACAGGGGGTCGGTCAGCCCCAGCATTTT.

This clone has just a few counts. This sequence joins TRBV11-2 and TRBJ2-7, with D possibly TRBD2 on 5 matching bases. The ends were cut back, 5 bases at V and 5 bases at J, with 16 bases in the middle. The CDR3 runs to 14 residues. The germline V gene encodes CDR1 SGHAT and CDR2 FQNNGV. This CDR3 is CASSVRALGDEQYF. CDR3 in DNA: TGTGCCAGCAGCGTCCGGGCGTTGGGAGACGAGCAGTACTTC.

This clone is judged medium-sized. The chain carries TRBV29-1 and TRBJ2-3; 10 bases align to TRBD2. CDR1 and CDR2 from the germline V gene are SQVTM and ANQGSEA. The CDR3 extends over 16 amino acids. V lost 2 bases, J lost 6 bases, and 11 bases stayed unmatched. The CDR3 bases are TGCAGCGTTGAATCCGGGACTAGCGCCCGCCTCGATACGCAGTATTTT. Its translation is CSVESGTSARLDTQYF.

The chain uses TRBV11-3 and TRBJ2-3; 8 positions match TRBD1. This CDR3 region has 13 residues. Germline lookup yields CDR1 SGHNT and CDR2 YENEEA. V gave up 4 bases and J gave up 6 bases; unmatched junction bases: 3. Here the CDR3 reads CASSSRQGDTQYF. The CDR3 coding sequence is TGTGCCAGCAGCTCGAGACAGGGGGATACGCAGTATTTT.

This clone was seen just once. The genes are TRBV5-1 and TRBJ1-5; 7 bases agree with TRBD1. V was pared by 3 bases and J by 8 bases, with 11 bases of the junction left unmatched. The CDR3 contains 15 residues. From germline, CDR1 is SGHRS and CDR2 YFSETQ. CDR3 protein: CASSSSGTVEEPQHF. The CDR3 bases are TGCGCCAGCAGCTCCTCCGGGACAGTTGAAGAGCCCCAGCATTTT.

V is TRBV30 and J is TRBJ2-1; 16 nucleotides agree with TRBD2. Germline CDR1 and CDR2: GTSNPN and SVGIG (reference sequence). V gave up 5 bases and J gave up 8 bases; unmatched junction bases: 3. CDR3 length: 14 residues. For the CDR3, the DNA is TGTGCCTGGGGGACTAGCGGGAGGGATCATGAGCAGTTCTTC. Protein sequence: CAWGTSGRDHEQFF.

V and J are TRBV7-1 and TRBJ1-6; no reliable D call. TRBV7-1 is marked as an open reading frame, function uncertain. The V gene lost 4 bases and the J gene lost 11 bases, with 9 bases spanning the gap. There are 12 residues in the CDR3. CDR3 region: CASSLDSAPLHF. CDR3 nucleotide sequence: TGTGCCAGCAGCTTGGATAGCGCACCCCTCCACTTT.

This chain links TRBV9 with TRBJ1-2; D not certain. V was clipped by 1 base and J by 2 bases, with 12 bases between them. The CDR3 contains 15 residues. Per the germline V gene, CDR1 is SGDLS and CDR2 is YYNGEE. CDR3 nucleotides: TGTGCCAGCAGCGTAAATCCCGACGGAAACTATGGCTACACCTTC. It translates to CASSVNPDGNYGYTF. Drawing the rest from reference TRBV9 and TRBJ1-2, the complete variable domain is DSGVTQTPKHLITATGQRVTLRCSPRSGDLSVYWYQQSLDQGLQFLIQYYNGEERAKGNILERFSAQQFPDLHSELNLSSLELGDSALYFCASSVNPDGNYGYTFGSGTRLTVV.

V and J are TRBV19 and TRBJ1-1; possible D gene TRBD1, 5 bases. CDR3 length: 14 amino acids. Trimming stripped 6 bases from V and 5 bases from J, with 16 bases between. Per the germline V gene, CDR1 is LNHDA and CDR2 is SQIVND (reference sequence). CDR3 bases: TGTGCCAGTAGAGGGCAGGGCGGTAGGACTGAAGCTTTCTTT. Translated: CASRGQGGRTEAFF.

This rearrangement joins TRBV6-6 to TRBJ2-3; D is tentatively TRBD1 or TRBD2 (5 bases each). This CDR3 is 14 amino acids long. Germline V gives CDR1 MNHNY, CDR2 SVGAGI (reference sequence). Between the trimmed V and J ends, which lost 2 bases and 6 bases, there was a span of 12 bases. The CDR3 DNA is TGTGCCAGCAGTTACCAGAGGGGCGGGGATACGCAGTATTTT. It specifies CASSYQRGGDTQYF.

This clone was picked up one time. CDR3 in amino acids: CASSLALAGRKETQYF. Here the CDR3 DNA reads TGTGCCAGCAGCTTAGCCCTAGCGGGTAGGAAAGAGACCCAGTACTTC. The chain recombines TRBV7-2 with TRBJ2-5; 8 bases are shared with TRBD2. Per germline, CDR1 SGHTA and CDR2 FQGNSA. The CDR3 sequence is 16 residues long. V gave up 0 bases and J gave up 3 bases; unmatched junction bases: 6.

The chain carries TRBV7-2 and TRBJ2-7; the match to TRBD2 covers 9 bases. The CDR3 runs 14 residues. V lost 3 bases and J lost 5; bases outside the gene matches: 5. Germline assignment: CDR1 SGHTA and CDR2 FQGNSA. This CDR3 is CASSLSGRNHEQYF. The DNA of the CDR3 is TGTGCCAGCAGCTTGAGCGGGAGGAACCACGAGCAGTACTTC.

This clone was detected only a few times. The gene calls are TRBV12-2 and TRBJ2-1; the table names TRBD2, a call not compared with the DNA. TRBV12-2 is a pseudogene. The CDR3 contains 16 residues. DNA of the CDR3: TGTGCAAGTCGCTTGTTTAGCGGGAACTCCTACAATGAGCAGTTCTTC. Amino acid sequence: CASRLFSGNSYNEQFF.

The V call is TRBV6-1, the J call TRBJ2-7; D gene ambiguous. Germline V CDR1 and CDR2: MNHNS, SASEGT. The V and J ends lost 0 bases and 6 bases respectively, with 9 bases between them. The CDR3 has 13 amino acids. CDR3 bases: TGTGCCAGCAGTGAAGCCTTCCTCGGCGAGCAGTACTTC. Residues: CASSEAFLGEQYF.

The J gene is TRBJ2-2, the V gene TRBV15, with 10 bases that match TRBD2. CDR1 LNHNV and CDR2 YYDKDF come from the germline V gene (reference sequence). V lost 1 base and J lost 1; bases outside the gene matches: 3. The CDR3 spans 17 residues. The CDR3 here is CATSRVWTSGNTGELFF. DNA of the CDR3: TGTGCCACCAGCAGAGTATGGACTAGCGGGAACACCGGGGAGCTGTTTTTT.

This clone was seen just once. The chain has TRBV2 and TRBJ1-5; D gene uncertain. The CDR3 totals 16 residues. CDR1 and CDR2 (germline): SNHLY, FYNNEI. V was trimmed by 1 base and J by 3 bases, leaving 13 bases between them. This CDR3 reads CASSEGGKRNNQPQHF. In DNA, the CDR3 is TGTGCCAGCAGTGAAGGGGGAAAGAGAAACAATCAGCCCCAGCATTTT.

This chain joins TRBV4-3 and TRBJ2-3, with 8 positions matching TRBD1. Losses at the gene ends were 3 bases for V and 11 bases for J; bases not matched to a gene: 10. The germline V gene has CDR1 LGHNA and CDR2 YSLEER. The CDR3 loop spans 14 amino acids. The chain's CDR3 is CASSQNTPGQEQYF. DNA for the CDR3: TGCGCCAGCAGCCAGAACACACCGGGACAGGAGCAGTATTTT.

The V and J genes are TRBV27 and TRBJ2-7; weak D call: TRBD2 (6 bases). This CDR3 is 14 amino acids long. The germline CDR1 and CDR2 sequences are MNHEY and SMNVEV (reference sequence). Trimming removed 3 bases at V and 3 bases at J, with 12 bases between. The CDR3, as DNA: TGTGCCAGCAGTTTGATCGGGGGACTCTACGAGCAGTACTTC. Protein sequence: CASSLIGGLYEQYF.

This chain joins TRBV15 and TRBJ1-1; D is ambiguous. The length of the CDR3 is 14 residues. The V end was cut by 3 bases, the J end by 5 bases, with 13 bases between. Germline V gene lookup returns CDR1 LNHNV and CDR2 YYDKDF (reference sequence). For the CDR3, the DNA is TGTGCCACCAGCAGGCCCGGACGGGAAACTGAAGCTTTCTTT. It codes for CATSRPGRETEAFF.

This clone is classed as medium-sized (0.01 to 0.1%). The chain combines TRBV6-6 with TRBJ1-1; 8 nucleotides match TRBD1. This CDR3 is built from 15 residues. CDR1 is MNHNY and CDR2 is SVGAGI in the germline V gene (reference sequence). V gave up 6 bases and J gave up 4 bases; unmatched junction bases: 10. CDR3 loop: CASRSDRASSTEAFF. CDR3 in DNA: TGTGCCAGCAGATCGGACAGGGCGTCATCCACTGAAGCTTTCTTT.

This clone turned up a few times. Other nucleotide sequences from this sample produce the same CDR3. The chain links TRBV30 to TRBJ1-1; maybe TRBD1 (6 bases). Germline loops: CDR1 GTSNPN, CDR2 SVGIG (reference sequence). This CDR3 spans 12 amino acids. With 2 bases removed from V and 4 bases from J, the gap between germline ends came to 8 bases. Here the CDR3 DNA reads TGTGCCTGGAGTAGGGACACCACTGAAGCTTTCTTT. Translated, it gives CAWSRDTTEAFF. The entire variable domain, with the rest obtained from reference TRBV30 and TRBJ1-1, is as follows: SQTIHQWPATLVQPVGSPLSLECTVEGTSNPNLYWYRQAAGRGLQLLFYSVGIGQISSEVPQNLSASRPQDRQFILSSKKLLLSDSGFYLCAWSRDTTEAFFGQGTRLTVV.